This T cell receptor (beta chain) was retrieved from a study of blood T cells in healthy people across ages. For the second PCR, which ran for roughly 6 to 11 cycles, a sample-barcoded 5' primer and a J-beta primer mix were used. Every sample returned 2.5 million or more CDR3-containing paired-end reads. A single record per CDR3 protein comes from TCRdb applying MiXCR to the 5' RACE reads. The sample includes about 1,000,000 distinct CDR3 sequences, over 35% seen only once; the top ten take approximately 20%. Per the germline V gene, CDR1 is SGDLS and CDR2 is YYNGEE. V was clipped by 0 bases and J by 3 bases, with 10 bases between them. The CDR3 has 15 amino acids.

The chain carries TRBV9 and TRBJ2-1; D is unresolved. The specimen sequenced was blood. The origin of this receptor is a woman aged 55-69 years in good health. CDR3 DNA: TGTGCCAGCAGCGTAGAAACTCTAGTCTACAATGAGCAGTTCTTC. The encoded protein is CASSVETLVYNEQFF.